This TCR beta chain was found in a study of T cells in Graves' hyperthyroidism and ophthalmopathy (dated by TCRdb to 2018 to 2020). A note on the overall study: Peripheral blood was sampled at the time of initial diagnosis, prior to any treatment. TCR V-J signatures able to tell the groups apart were searched for in a discovery cohort of some 100 patients, of whom approximately 40 had Graves' ophthalmopathy and around 57 had stable Graves' hyperthyroidism. The approximately 97 discovery patients were randomly divided into training and test sets at a 7:3 ratio. Prospective prediction of ophthalmopathy was tested in an independent validation cohort of approximately 19 hyperthyroidism patients and 17 patients who later progressed to ophthalmopathy. In roughly six Graves' hyperthyroidism patients, the study also compared T-cell repertoires from thyroid tissue with T-cell repertoires from blood. According to the paper, TCR Vbeta CDR3 sequencing was carried out on more than 120 peripheral blood samples, which came from fewer than 50 ophthalmopathy, around 74 hyperthyroidism and approximately 17 progressor patients. Following sampling, methimazole starting at 30 mg daily was given to hyperthyroidism patients, and high-dose intravenous methylprednisolone was given to ophthalmopathy patients. What the study reported, not specific to this receptor: In validation, the model predicted progression to ophthalmopathy with around 71% sensitivity and around 72% specificity, a median of about six months before onset. Sample size was not statistically predetermined, and blinding of investigators to group allocation was not performed. Blood samples also contained most of the expanded thyroid clonotypes (frequency above 0.001), which suggests that blood repertoires may reflect thyroid immune responses. A model built on a 13 V-J signature distinguished ophthalmopathy from stable hyperthyroidism, reaching about 88% sensitivity and about 81% specificity in cross-validation and 80%/75% in testing.

Between the V and J ends, shortened by 1 base and 2 bases respectively, the junction contains 15 bases. The germline V gene (reference sequence) provides CDR1 DFQATT and CDR2 SNEGSKA. The CDR3 holds 15 amino acids from the cysteine to the phenylalanine. CDR3 DNA only is kept here, 45 bases in frame from base 1. This clonotype was observed at least ten times. There is no known antigen for this receptor. Nothing much larger sits one base from this clone, and base qualities are not available. The TCR beta CDR3 regions were amplified from RNA transcripts. For the first round of RT-PCR on the TCR CDR3, the HTBI primer set was used together with the Qiagen OneStep RT-PCR kit. The libraries were constructed in a second round of multiplex PCR and then size-selected and purified. Libraries were sequenced paired-end with 100 bp reads on an Illumina HiSeq2000. The authors' pipeline ran thus. SOAPnuke was used to process the raw data, removing reads that contained adapters or uncalled bases, had a mean Phred below 15, or lacked an exact match to the constant primer or identifier. COPE v1.2.5 was used to merge the high-quality paired reads, and each unique nucleotide sequence was defined as a clonotype. MiTCR v1.1 was used to align the clonotypes against IMGT TRBV, TRBD and TRBJ reference segments. Analysis was restricted to V-J combinations with a frequency above 0.0001, which covered 98% to 99.2% of repertoires. The TCS score was defined as F50 (clonal expansion) divided by E x V (chaos), with BLOSUM62-based TCRdist calculated between CDR3 peptides within each V-J. Welch's t-statistics and random forest reduced around 520 V-J features to 10 to 15, which were used in a naive Bayes classifier (R e1071). Using fastp trimming at Q25 and MiXCR clonotype assembly, TCRdb reanalyzed the public sequencing data and kept in-frame beta chains. Under each unique CDR3 protein, matching rows form one entry showing the most common genes and DNA. The authors' filters were not applied to this entry. Present in this sample are approximately 590,000 distinct CDR3 sequences, approximately 14% of which were seen just once. The top ten clones comprise 6.5% to 8% of the sample.

Stable Graves' hyperthyroidism was defined as the absence of progression to ophthalmopathy over 18 months of follow-up. Hyperthyroidism patients were aged 18 to 65 years and newly diagnosed, with disease duration of less than 2 months. Patients with uncontrolled infections, other autoimmune diseases, pregnancy or lactation were excluded. Diagnoses were based on clinical symptoms, serum thyroxine and TRAb, thyroid ultrasound and orbital computed tomography. PBMCs were isolated from 7.5 to 10 ml of fresh peripheral blood by Ficoll-Paque density gradient centrifugation. Total RNA was extracted using Trizol reagent, and RNA quality was assessed on an Agilent 2100 Bioanalyzer.

This TCR came from a woman aged 25 to 39 with Graves' hyperthyroidism. The sample was blood. The rearrangement joined TRBV20-1 to TRBJ2-7; tentative D gene TRBD1, with 6 bases matching. The CDR3 here reads CSARGGTQGAYEQYF. The DNA sequence follows: TGCAGTGCTAGAGGGGGGACACAGGGCGCCTACGAGCAGTACTTC.